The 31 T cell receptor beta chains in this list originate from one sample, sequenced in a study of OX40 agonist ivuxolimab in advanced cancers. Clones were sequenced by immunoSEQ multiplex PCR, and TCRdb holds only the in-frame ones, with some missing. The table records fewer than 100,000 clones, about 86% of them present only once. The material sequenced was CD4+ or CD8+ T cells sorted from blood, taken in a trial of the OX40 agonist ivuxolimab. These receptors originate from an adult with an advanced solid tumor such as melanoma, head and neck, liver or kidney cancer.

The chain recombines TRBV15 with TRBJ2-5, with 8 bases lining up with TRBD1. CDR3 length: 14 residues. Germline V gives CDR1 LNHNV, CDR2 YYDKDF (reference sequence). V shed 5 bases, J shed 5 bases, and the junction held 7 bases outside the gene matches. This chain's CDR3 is CATSRRGRGETQYF. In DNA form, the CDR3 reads TGTGCCACCAGCCGCAGGGGGCGAGGGGAGACCCAGTACTTC.

The DNA for the CDR3 is TGTGCCAGCAGCTCACAGGGGGCGGTGTATGAAAAACTGTTTTTT. It translates to CASSSQGAVYEKLFF. The rearrangement joins TRBV5-5 to TRBJ1-4; 9 bases align to TRBD1. The germline V gene encodes CDR1 SGHKS and CDR2 YYEKEE (reference sequence). The length of the CDR3 is 15 residues. Trimming took 3 bases from V and 6 from J; bases not matched to a gene: 6.

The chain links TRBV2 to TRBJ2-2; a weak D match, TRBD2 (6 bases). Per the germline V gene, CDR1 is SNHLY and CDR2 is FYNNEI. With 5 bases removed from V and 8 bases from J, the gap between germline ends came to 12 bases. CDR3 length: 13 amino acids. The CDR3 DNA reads TGTGCCAGCAGTAAGGGTAGCGGAGGGGAGCTGTTTTTT. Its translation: CASSKGSGGELFF.

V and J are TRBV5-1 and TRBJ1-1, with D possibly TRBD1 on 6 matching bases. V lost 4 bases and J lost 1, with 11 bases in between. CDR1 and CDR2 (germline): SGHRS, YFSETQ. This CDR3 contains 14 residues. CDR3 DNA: TGCGCCAGCAGCCCTCGACAGGAGAACACTGAAGCTTTCTTT. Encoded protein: CASSPRQENTEAFF.

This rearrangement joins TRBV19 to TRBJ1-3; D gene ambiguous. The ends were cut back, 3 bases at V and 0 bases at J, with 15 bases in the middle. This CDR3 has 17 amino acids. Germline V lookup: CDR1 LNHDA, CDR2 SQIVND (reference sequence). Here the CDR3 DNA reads TGTGCCAGTAGTATGAATAGACTAAGGTCCTCTGGAAACACCATATATTTT. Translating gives CASSMNRLRSSGNTIYF.

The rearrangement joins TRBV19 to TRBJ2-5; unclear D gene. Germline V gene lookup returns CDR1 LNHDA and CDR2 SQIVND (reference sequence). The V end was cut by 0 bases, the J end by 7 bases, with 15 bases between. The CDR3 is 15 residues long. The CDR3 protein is CASSIDHAGWRTQYF. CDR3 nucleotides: TGTGCCAGTAGTATAGATCATGCTGGATGGAGGACCCAGTACTTC.

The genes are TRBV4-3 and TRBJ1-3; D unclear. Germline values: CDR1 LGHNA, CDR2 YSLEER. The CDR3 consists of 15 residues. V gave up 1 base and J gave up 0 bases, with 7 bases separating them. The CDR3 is CASSQGGDSGNTIYF. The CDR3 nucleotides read TGCGCCAGCAGCCAAGGCGGGGACTCTGGAAACACCATATATTTT.

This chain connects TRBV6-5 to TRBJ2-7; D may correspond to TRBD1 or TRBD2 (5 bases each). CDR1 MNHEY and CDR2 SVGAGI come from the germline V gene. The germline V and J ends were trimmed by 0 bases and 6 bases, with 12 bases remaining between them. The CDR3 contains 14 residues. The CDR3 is CASSYSGPQPEQYF. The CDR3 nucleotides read TGTGCCAGCAGTTACTCGGGACCGCAGCCCGAGCAGTACTTC.

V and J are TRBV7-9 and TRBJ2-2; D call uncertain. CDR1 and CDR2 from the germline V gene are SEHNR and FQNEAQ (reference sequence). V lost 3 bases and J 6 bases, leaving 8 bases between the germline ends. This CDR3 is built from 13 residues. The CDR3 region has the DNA TGTGCCAGCAGCTTGGACCCCGCCGGGGAGCTGTTTTTT. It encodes CASSLDPAGELFF.

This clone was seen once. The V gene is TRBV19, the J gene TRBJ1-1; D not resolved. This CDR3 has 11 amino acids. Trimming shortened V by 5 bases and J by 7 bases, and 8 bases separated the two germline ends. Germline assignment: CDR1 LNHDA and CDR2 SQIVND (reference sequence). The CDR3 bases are TGTGCCAGTAGTCGGAGGGTTGAAGCTTTCTTT. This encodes CASSRRVEAFF.

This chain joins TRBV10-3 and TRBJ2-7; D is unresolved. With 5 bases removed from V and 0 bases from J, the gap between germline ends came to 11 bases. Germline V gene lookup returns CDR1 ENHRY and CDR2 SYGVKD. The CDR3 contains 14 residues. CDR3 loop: CAISLTGYSYEQYF. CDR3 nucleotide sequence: TGTGCCATCAGTTTAACCGGGTACTCCTACGAGCAGTACTTC.

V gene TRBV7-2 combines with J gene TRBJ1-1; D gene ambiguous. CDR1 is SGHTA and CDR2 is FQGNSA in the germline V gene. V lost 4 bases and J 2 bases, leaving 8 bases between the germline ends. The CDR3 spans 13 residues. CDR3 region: CASSSAINTEAFF. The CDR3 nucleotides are TGTGCCAGCAGCTCGGCCATTAACACTGAAGCTTTCTTT.

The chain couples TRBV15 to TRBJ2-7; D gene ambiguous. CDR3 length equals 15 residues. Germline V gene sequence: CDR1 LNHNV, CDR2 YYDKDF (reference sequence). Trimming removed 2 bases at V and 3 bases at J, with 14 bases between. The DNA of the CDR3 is TGTGCCACCAGCAGATCGCCACCCGGGTACTACGAGCAGTACTTC. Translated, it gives CATSRSPPGYYEQYF. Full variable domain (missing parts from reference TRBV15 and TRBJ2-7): DAMVIQNPRYQVTQFGKPVTLSCSQTLNHNVMYWYQQKSSQAPKLLFHYYDKDFNNEADTPDNFQSRRPNTSFCFLDIRSPGLGDTAMYLCATSRSPPGYYEQYFGPGTRLTVT.

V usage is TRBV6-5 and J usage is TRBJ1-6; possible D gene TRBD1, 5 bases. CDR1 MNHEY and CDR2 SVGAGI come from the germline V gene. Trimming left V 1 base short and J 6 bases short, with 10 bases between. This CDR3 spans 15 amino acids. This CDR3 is CASSYLGPRNSPLHF. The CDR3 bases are TGTGCCAGCAGTTACTTGGGGCCGCGTAATTCACCCCTCCACTTT.

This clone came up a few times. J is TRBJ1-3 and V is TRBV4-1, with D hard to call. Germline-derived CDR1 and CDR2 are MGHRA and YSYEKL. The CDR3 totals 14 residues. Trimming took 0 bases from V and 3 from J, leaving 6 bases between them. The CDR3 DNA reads TGCGCCAGCAGCCAAGAAGAATTTGGAAACACCATATATTTT. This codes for CASSQEEFGNTIYF.

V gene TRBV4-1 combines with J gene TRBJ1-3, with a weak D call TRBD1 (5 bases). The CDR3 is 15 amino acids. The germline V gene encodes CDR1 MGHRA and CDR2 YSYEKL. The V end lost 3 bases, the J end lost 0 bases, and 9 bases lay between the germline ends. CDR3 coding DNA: TGCGCCAGCAGCCAGTGGGGGATCTCTGGAAACACCATATATTTT. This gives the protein CASSQWGISGNTIYF.

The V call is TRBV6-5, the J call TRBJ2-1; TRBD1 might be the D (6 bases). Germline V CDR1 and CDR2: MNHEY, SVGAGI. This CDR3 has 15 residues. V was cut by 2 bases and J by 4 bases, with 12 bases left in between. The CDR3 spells CASSYRRQVYNEQFF. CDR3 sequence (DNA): TGTGCCAGCAGTTACAGGCGACAGGTGTACAATGAGCAGTTCTTC.

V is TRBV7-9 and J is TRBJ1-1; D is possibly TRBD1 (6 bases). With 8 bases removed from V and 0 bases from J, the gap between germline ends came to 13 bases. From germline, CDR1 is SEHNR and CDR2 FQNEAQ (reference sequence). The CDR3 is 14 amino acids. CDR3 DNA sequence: TGTGCCAGCGGCAAAGGACAGATGAACACTGAAGCTTTCTTT. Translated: CASGKGQMNTEAFF.

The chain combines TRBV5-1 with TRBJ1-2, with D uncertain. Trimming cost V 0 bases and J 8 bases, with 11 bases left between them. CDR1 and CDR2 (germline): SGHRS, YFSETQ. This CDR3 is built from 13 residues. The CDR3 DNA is TGCGCCAGCAGCTTGGAGGGTCCGGACGGCTACACCTTC. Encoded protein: CASSLEGPDGYTF.

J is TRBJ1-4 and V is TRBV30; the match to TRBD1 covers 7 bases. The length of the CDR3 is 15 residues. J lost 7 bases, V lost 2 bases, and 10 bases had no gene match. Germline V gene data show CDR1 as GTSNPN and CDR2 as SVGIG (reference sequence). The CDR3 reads CAWSTLQGIGEKLFF. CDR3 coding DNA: TGTGCCTGGAGTACTCTACAGGGGATAGGTGAAAAACTGTTTTTT.

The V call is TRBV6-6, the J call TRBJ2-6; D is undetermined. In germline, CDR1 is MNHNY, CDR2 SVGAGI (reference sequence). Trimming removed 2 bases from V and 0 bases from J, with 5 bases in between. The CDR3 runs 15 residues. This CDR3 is CASSYGLSGANVLTF. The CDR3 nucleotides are TGTGCCAGCAGTTACGGGCTCTCTGGGGCCAACGTCCTGACTTTC.

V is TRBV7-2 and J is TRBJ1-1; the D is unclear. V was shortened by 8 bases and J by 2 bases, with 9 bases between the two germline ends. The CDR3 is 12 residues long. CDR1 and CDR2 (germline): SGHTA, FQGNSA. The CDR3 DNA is TGTGCCAGCGGTGGATTTAACACTGAAGCTTTCTTT. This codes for CASGGFNTEAFF.

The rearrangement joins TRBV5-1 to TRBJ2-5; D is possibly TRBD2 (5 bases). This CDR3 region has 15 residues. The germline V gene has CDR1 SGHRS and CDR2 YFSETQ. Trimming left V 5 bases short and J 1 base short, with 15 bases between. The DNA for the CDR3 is TGCGCCAGCAGGCGGGCCCAGGAGCCCCAAGAGACCCAGTACTTC. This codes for CASRRAQEPQETQYF.

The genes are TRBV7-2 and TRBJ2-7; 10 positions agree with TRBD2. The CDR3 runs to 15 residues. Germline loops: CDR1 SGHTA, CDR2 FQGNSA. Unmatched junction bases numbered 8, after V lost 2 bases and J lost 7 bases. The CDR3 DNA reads TGTGCCAGCAGCTTACCCCTAGCGGGAGTTACTGAGCAGTACTTC. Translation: CASSLPLAGVTEQYF.

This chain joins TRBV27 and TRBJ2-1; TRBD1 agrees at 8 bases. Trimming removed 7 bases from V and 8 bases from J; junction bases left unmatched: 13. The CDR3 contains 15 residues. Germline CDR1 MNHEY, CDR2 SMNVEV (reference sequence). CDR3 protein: CASNFRPGGSYEQFF. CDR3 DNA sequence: TGTGCCAGCAACTTCCGTCCAGGGGGCAGTTATGAGCAGTTCTTC.

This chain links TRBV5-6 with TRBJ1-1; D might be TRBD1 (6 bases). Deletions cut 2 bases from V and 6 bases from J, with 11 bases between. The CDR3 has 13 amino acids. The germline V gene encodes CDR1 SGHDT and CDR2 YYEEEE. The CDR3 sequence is CASSLGGASEAFF. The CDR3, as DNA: TGTGCCAGCAGCTTAGGGGGGGCCTCTGAAGCTTTCTTT.

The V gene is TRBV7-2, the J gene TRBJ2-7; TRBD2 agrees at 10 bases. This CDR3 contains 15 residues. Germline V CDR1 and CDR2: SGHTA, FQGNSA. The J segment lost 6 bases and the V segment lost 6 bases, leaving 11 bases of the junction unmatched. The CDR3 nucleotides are TGTGCCAGCAGGCTAGCGGGAGAGAATTGGCGCGAGCAGTACTTC. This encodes CASRLAGENWREQYF.

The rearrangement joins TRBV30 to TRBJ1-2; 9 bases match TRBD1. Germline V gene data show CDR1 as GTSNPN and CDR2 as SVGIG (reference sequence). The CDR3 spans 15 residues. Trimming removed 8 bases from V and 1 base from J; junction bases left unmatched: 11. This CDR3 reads CAHTGGTSINYGYTF. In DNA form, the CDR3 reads TGTGCCCATACAGGGGGCACATCTATTAACTATGGCTACACCTTC.

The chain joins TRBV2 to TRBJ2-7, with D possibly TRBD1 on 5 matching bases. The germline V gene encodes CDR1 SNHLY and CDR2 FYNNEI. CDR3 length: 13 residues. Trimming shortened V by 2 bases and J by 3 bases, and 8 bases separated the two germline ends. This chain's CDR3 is CASSEQGYYEQYF. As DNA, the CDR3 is TGTGCCAGCAGTGAACAGGGCTACTACGAGCAGTACTTC.

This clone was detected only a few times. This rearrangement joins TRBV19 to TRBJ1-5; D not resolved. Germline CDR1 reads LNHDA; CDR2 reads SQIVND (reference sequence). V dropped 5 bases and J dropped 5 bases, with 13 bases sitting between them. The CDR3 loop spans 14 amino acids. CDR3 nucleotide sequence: TGTGCCAGTAGTCCCGGCTGGGGAGATCAGCCCCAGCATTTT. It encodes CASSPGWGDQPQHF.

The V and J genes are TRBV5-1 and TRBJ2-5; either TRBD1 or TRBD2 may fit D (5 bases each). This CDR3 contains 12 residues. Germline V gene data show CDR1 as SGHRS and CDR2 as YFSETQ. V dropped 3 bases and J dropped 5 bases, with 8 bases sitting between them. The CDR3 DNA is TGCGCCAGCAGCTCGGGGCCGGAGACCCAGTACTTC. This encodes CASSSGPETQYF.